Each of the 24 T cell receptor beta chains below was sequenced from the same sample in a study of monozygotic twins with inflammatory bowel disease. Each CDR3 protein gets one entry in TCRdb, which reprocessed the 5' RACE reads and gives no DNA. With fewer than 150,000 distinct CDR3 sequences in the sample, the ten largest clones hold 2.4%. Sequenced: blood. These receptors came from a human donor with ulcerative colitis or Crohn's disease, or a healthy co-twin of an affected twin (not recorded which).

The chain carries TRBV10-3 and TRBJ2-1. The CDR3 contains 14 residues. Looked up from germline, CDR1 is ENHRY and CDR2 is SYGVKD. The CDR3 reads CAISEATGYNEQFF.

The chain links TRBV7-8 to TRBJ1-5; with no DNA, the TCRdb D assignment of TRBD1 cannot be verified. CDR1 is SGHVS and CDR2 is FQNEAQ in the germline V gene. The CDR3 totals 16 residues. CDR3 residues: CASSLAVGRGTQPQHF. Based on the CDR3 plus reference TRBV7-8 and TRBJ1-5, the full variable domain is GAGVSQSPRYKVAKRGQDVALRCDPISGHVSLFWYQQALGQGPEFLTYFQNEAQLDKSGLPSDRFFAERPEGSVSTLKIQRTQQEDSAVYLCASSLAVGRGTQPQHFGDGTRLSIL.

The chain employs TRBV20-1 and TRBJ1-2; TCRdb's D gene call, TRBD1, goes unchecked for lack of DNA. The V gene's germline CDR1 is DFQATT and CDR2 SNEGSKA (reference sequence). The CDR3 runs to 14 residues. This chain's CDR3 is CSARGDRGQGGYTF.

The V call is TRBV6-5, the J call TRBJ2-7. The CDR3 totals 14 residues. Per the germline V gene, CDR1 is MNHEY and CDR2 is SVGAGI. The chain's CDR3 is CASSYWAGPYEQYF.

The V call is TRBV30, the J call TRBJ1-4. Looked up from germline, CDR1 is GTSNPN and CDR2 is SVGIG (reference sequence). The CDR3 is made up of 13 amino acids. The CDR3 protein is CAWSVHPNEKLFF.

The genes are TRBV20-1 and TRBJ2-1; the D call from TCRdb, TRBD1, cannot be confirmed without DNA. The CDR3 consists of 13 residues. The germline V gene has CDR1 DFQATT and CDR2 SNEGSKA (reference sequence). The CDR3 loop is CSANEGGHNEQFF.

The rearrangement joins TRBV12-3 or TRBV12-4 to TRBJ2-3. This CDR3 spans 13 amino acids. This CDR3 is CASCFQTTDTQYF.

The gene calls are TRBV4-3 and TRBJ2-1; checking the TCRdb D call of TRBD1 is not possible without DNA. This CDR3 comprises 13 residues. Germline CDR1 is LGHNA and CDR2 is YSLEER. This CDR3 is CASSGAGGNEQFF.

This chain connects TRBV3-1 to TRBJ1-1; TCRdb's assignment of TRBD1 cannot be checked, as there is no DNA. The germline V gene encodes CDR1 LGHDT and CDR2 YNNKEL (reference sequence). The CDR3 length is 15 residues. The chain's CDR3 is CASSLLNRVSTEAFF.

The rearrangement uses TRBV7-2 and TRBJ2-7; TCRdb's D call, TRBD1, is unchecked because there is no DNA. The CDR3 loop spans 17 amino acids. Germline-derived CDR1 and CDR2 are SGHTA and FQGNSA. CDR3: CASSFVVSRDSPYEQYF.

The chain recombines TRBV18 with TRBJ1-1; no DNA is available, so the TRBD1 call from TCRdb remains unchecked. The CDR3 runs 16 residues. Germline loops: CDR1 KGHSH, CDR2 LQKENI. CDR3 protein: CASSPLGNRGTTEAFF.

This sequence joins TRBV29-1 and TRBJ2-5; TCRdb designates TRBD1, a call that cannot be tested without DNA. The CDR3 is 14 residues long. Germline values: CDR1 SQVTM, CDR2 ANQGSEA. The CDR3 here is CSVGGGGVSETQYF.

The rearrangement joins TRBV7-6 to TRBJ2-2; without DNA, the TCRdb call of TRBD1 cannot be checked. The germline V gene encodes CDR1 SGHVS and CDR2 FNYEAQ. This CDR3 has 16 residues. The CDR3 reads CASSLPGTLVRGGLFF.

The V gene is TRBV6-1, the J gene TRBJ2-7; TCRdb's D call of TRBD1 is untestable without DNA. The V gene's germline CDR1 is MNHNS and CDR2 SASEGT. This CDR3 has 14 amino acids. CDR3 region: CASSMEGDYYEQYF.

CDR3 in amino acids: CASSRTSGGNTGELFF. The chain links TRBV3-1 to TRBJ2-2; TCRdb reports TRBD2, a call that lacks DNA to check it against. Germline CDR1 LGHDT, CDR2 YNNKEL (reference sequence). The CDR3 has 16 residues.

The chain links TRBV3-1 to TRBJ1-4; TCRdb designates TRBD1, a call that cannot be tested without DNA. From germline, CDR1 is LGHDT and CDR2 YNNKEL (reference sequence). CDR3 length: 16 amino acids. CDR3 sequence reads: CASSHYSGTGDEKLFF.

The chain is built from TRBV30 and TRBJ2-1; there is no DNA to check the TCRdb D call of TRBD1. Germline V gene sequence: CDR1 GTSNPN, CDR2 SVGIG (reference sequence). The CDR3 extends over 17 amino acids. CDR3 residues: CAWSAYPTGVFDNEQFF.

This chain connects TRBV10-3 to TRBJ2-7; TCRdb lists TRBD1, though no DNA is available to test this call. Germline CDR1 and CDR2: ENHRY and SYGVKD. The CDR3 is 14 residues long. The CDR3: CAISPGQGMYEQYF.

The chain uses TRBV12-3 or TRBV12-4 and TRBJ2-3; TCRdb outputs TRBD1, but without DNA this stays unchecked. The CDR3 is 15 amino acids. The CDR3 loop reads CASTLATPGTDTQYF.

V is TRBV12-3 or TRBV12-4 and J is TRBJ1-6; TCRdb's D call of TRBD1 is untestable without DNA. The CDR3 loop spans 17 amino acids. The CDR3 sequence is CASSRQGSSSYNSPLHF.

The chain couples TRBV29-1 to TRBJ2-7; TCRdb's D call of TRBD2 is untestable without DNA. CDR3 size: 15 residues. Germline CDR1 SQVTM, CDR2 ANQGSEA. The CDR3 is CSVVLAGGIAYEQYF.

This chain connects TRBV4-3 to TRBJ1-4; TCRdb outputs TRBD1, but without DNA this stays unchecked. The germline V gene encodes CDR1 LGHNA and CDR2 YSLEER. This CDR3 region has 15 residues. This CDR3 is CASSQEGGRSEKLFF.

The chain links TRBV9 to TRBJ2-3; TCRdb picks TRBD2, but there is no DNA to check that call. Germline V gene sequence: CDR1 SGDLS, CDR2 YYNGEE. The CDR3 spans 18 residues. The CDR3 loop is CASSVASSSGGATDTQYF.

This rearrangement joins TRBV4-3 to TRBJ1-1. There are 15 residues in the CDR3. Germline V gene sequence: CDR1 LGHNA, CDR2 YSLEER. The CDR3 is CASSQDRSRAAEAFF.